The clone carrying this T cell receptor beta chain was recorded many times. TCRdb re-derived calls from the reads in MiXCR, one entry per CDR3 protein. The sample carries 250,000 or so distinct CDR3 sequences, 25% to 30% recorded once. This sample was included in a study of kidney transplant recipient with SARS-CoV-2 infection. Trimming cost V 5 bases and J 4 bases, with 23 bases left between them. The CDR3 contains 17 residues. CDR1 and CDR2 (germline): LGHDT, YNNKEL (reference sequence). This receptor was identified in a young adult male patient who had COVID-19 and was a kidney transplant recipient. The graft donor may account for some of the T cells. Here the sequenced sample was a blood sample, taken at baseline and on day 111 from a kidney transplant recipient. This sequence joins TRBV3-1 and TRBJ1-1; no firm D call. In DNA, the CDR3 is TGTGCCAGCAGCACACAGTATCCCATTTCAATTCGCACTGAAGCTTTCTTT. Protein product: CASSTQYPISIRTEAFF.